The next 23 T cell receptor beta chains were all read from a single sample in a study of molecular identifiers for immune sequencing clone quantification. TCRdb reprocessed the PCR reads via MiXCR and lists one record per CDR3 protein. In the table there are roughly 50,000 distinct CDR3 sequences, approximately 25% of which are singletons. The sequencing input was naive CD8+ T cells from blood, with Jurkat cell RNA spiked in. Noted subset: FACS-sorted CD8+CD4-CCR7+CD45RA+ naive T cells. These TCRs come from a human donor in good health. Some libraries in this study had Jurkat cell RNA spiked in.

This clonotype has ten or more counts. The V and J genes are TRBV4-3 and TRBJ2-6, with TRBD1 as a possible D gene (5 bases). This CDR3 comprises 16 residues. Between the trimmed V and J ends, which lost 0 bases and 0 bases, there was a span of 6 bases. Per germline, CDR1 LGHNA and CDR2 YSLEER. In DNA form, the CDR3 reads TGCGCCAGCAGCCAAGACAGGGCCTCTGGGGCCAACGTCCTGACTTTC. Encoded protein: CASSQDRASGANVLTF.

Many counts were recorded for this clonotype. The gene calls are TRBV28 and TRBJ2-1, with 7 bases identical to TRBD2. V was clipped by 4 bases and J by 9 bases; unmatched bases: 12. There are 15 residues in the CDR3. The V gene's germline CDR1 is MDHEN and CDR2 SYDVKM. This CDR3 is CASSSRTSVGSEQFF. The CDR3 bases are TGTGCCAGCAGTTCCCGGACTAGTGTGGGTAGTGAGCAGTTCTTC.

There are many counts of this clonotype. The chain uses TRBV27 and TRBJ2-7; the D is unclear. V lost 5 bases, J lost 0 bases, and 8 bases lay in between. Germline V gene data show CDR1 as MNHEY and CDR2 as SMNVEV (reference sequence). The CDR3 spans 13 residues. Here the CDR3 reads CASSLDISYEQYF. DNA of the CDR3: TGTGCCAGCAGTCTAGACATCTCCTACGAGCAGTACTTC.

As concerns this clonotype: This may stem from a read error, because a much larger clone lies one nucleotide away. The chain employs TRBV6-5 and TRBJ2-7; tentatively, D is TRBD2 (5 bases). The CDR3 consists of 16 residues. The V gene's germline CDR1 is MNHEY and CDR2 SVGAGI. V shed 0 bases and J shed 3 bases, with 15 bases lying between them. The CDR3 protein is CASSYSRIGSHYEQYF. CDR3 coding DNA: TGTGCCAGCAGTTACTCGAGGATAGGGAGTCACTACGAGCAGTACTTC.

About this clonotype: At one end the junction does not follow the germline gene, possibly because of a read error. The chain recombines TRBV27 with TRBJ1-1; 7 nucleotides match TRBD1. Germline V gene lookup returns CDR1 MNHEY and CDR2 SMNVEV (reference sequence). The CDR3 runs 14 residues. CDR3 nucleotide sequence: TGTGCCAGCAACCTCGCAGGGGGGGGCACTGAAGCTCTCTTT. Amino acid sequence: CASNLAGGGTEALF.

This clonotype was counted between two and nine times. This chain links TRBV13 with TRBJ1-6; D is possibly TRBD1 (5 bases). Germline values: CDR1 PRHDT, CDR2 FYEKMQ (reference sequence). V was pared by 0 bases and J by 5 bases, with 11 bases between. The CDR3 has 16 amino acids. CDR3 DNA: TGTGCCAGCAGCTTAGGAGCAGGGATGGATAATTCACCCCTCCACTTT. It is translated as CASSLGAGMDNSPLHF.

At least ten counts were recorded for this clonotype. The CDR3 DNA reads as TGTGCCAGCAGTTCTGGACTAGCGGGCCCAGATACGCAGTATTTT. It specifies CASSSGLAGPDTQYF. The genes are TRBV2 and TRBJ2-3; 11 bases fit TRBD2. CDR1 and CDR2 (germline): SNHLY, FYNNEI. There are 15 residues in the CDR3. Losses at the gene ends were 5 bases for V and 4 bases for J; bases not matched to a gene: 5.

As to this clonotype: A much larger clone differs by one base, so this may be a read error. The chain joins TRBV9 to TRBJ1-1, with D possibly TRBD1 on 6 matching bases. CDR3 length equals 16 residues. Germline V CDR1 and CDR2: SGDLS, YYNGEE. The CDR3 coding sequence is TGTGCCAGCAGCGTAGATCCGGGGGCGAGGAACACTGTAGCTTTCTTT. Translating gives CASSVDPGARNTVAFF.

A note on this clonotype: Relative to the germline gene, one junction end is altered; a read error may explain this. The chain employs TRBV3-1 and TRBJ2-1; TRBD2 matches at 11 bases. CDR3 length: 16 amino acids. Germline V gives CDR1 LGHDT, CDR2 YNNKEL (reference sequence). CDR3 protein: CASSHVAGGPRNERFF. As DNA, the CDR3 is TGTGCCAGCAGCCACGTAGCGGGAGGGCCCCGCAATGAGCGGTTCTTC.

This clonotype appeared once. This chain joins TRBV3-1 and TRBJ2-7; possibly TRBD2 for D (5 bases). Germline-derived CDR1 and CDR2 are LGHDT and YNNKEL (reference sequence). This CDR3 region has 14 residues. V lost 4 bases to trimming and J lost 0 bases, with 10 bases between them. CDR3 residues: CASSPGRLSYEQYF. The CDR3 DNA reads as TGTGCCAGCAGCCCGGGAAGACTCTCCTACGAGCAGTACTTC.

This clonotype was detected only a few times. A much larger clone differs by one base, so this may be a read error. This rearrangement joins TRBV4-1 to TRBJ2-1, with 8 bases fitting TRBD1. Germline V gene sequence: CDR1 MGHRA, CDR2 YSYEKL. CDR3 length equals 13 residues. CDR3 in amino acids: CASSQGTGYERFF. CDR3 in DNA: TGCGCCAGCAGCCAAGGGACAGGGTATGAGCGGTTCTTC.

This chain uses TRBV20-1 with TRBJ2-1, with D maybe TRBD2 (7 bases). The CDR3 extends over 12 amino acids. Germline CDR1 and CDR2: DFQATT and SNEGSKA (reference sequence). The CDR3 is CTAGGRGREQFF. In nucleotides, the CDR3 is TGCACTGCCGGGGGGCGGGGAAGAGAGCAGTTCTTC.

This clonotype was picked up many times. The chain employs TRBV20-1 and TRBJ2-7, with D maybe TRBD2 (6 bases). The CDR3 length is 13 residues. In germline, CDR1 is DFQATT, CDR2 SNEGSKA (reference sequence). V lost 6 bases and J lost 3, with 15 bases in between. DNA for the CDR3: TGCAGTGCAGGATTAGGCGGGAACTACGAGCAGTACTTC. This encodes CSAGLGGNYEQYF.

Concerning this clonotype itself: With a much larger clone just one base away, this may be a read error. The chain carries TRBV7-6 and TRBJ1-3, with 7 nucleotides matching TRBD1. The CDR3 extends over 16 amino acids. The germline V gene has CDR1 SGHVS and CDR2 FNYEAQ. CDR3 sequence reads: CASSPYRGLSGNTRYF. CDR3 coding DNA: TGTGCCAGCAGCCCATACAGGGGTTTATCTGGAAACACCAGATATTTT.

This clonotype was detected a few times. The chain recombines TRBV7-9 with TRBJ2-1, with TRBD1 identical over 9 bases. V dropped 5 bases and J dropped 5; count of bases not matched to a gene: 7. Germline V lookup: CDR1 SEHNR, CDR2 FQNEAQ (reference sequence). This CDR3 has 15 residues. The CDR3 bases are TGTGCCAGCAGCGCTCGAGACAGGGGGGACAATGAGCAGTTCTTC. It is translated as CASSARDRGDNEQFF.

The chain combines TRBV18 with TRBJ1-1; D is possibly TRBD1 (5 bases). The CDR3 has 13 residues. The V gene's germline CDR1 is KGHSH and CDR2 LQKENI. The V gene lost 4 bases and the J gene lost 4 bases, with 10 bases spanning the gap. As DNA, the CDR3 is TGTGCCAGCTCACTGACAGTTGGCACTGAAGCTTTCTTT. It is translated as CASSLTVGTEAFF.

This clonotype was detected ten times or more. The chain couples TRBV19 to TRBJ2-3; TRBD2 matches 9 bases. This CDR3 has 15 amino acids. Germline-derived CDR1 and CDR2 are LNHDA and SQIVND (reference sequence). Unmatched junction bases numbered 5, after V lost 3 bases and J lost 4 bases. CDR3 nucleotides: TGTGCCAGTAGTATTTGGACTAGCGACGCAGATACGCAGTATTTT. Translating it yields CASSIWTSDADTQYF.

In this sample, this clonotype turned up many times. The chain uses TRBV7-2 and TRBJ2-1; D gene uncertain. The CDR3 has 13 amino acids. Trimming shortened V by 0 bases and J by 5 bases, and 5 bases separated the two germline ends. Germline V CDR1 and CDR2: SGHTA, FQGNSA. CDR3 loop: CASSLAPHNEQFF. The CDR3, as DNA: TGTGCCAGCAGCTTAGCTCCGCACAATGAGCAGTTCTTC.

A word on this clonotype: A clone one base away is much larger, so this may be a read error. V gene TRBV24-1 combines with J gene TRBJ1-5, with D perhaps matching TRBD1 (6 bases). Looked up from germline, CDR1 is KGHDR and CDR2 is SFDVKD. Trimming removed 6 bases from V and 3 bases from J, with 11 bases in between. The CDR3 loop spans 14 amino acids. CDR3 DNA sequence: TGTGCCACCAGTAACAGGGATAACAATCAGCCCCAGCATTTT. It translates to CATSNRDNNQPQHF.

Comment on this clonotype: A much larger clone lies a single base off, so this may be a read error. CDR3 loop: CASSYKVGGTDTQYF. DNA for the CDR3: TGTGCCAGCAGTTACAAGGTGGGGGGAACAGATACGCAGTATTTT. The chain links TRBV6-5 to TRBJ2-3; TRBD2 might be the D (6 bases). V shed 2 bases and J shed 3 bases, with 12 bases lying between them. Looked up from germline, CDR1 is MNHEY and CDR2 is SVGAGI. This CDR3 has 15 amino acids.

With respect to this clonotype: A much larger clone sits a single nucleotide away, making a read error possible. This is likely a read error, given that the CDR3 carries no conserved phenylalanine or tryptophan at its end. The genes are TRBV6-1 and TRBJ2-7; 7 nucleotides match TRBD1. The junction had 7 bases not matched to a gene; V was cut back by 4 bases and J by 7 bases. The CDR3 loop spans 13 amino acids. The germline V gene has CDR1 MNHNS and CDR2 SASEGT. Written as DNA, the CDR3 is TGTGCCAGCAGTGCCCAGGGGGTGAATGAGCAGTACCTC. Translated, it gives CASSAQGVNEQYL.

The sample holds many counts of this clonotype. The chain couples TRBV5-1 to TRBJ2-7, with D perhaps TRBD1 (6 bases). This CDR3 has 12 residues. Germline V gives CDR1 SGHRS, CDR2 YFSETQ. The V and J ends lost 4 bases and 6 bases respectively, with 11 bases between them. The CDR3 loop is CASSPGTTEQYF. CDR3 nucleotides: TGCGCCAGCAGCCCGGGGACAACCGAGCAGTACTTC.

This clonotype has only a few counts. The chain couples TRBV3-1 to TRBJ2-6, with D perhaps TRBD1 (6 bases). This CDR3 comprises 17 residues. Trimming cost V 5 bases and J 0 bases, with 14 bases left between them. Germline loops: CDR1 LGHDT, CDR2 YNNKEL (reference sequence). The CDR3 DNA sequence: TGTGCCAGCAGCATCCCGGGACAATACTCTGGGGCCAACGTCCTGACTTTC. It codes for CASSIPGQYSGANVLTF.